Listed below are T cell receptor beta chains from one sample, sequenced in a study of T cells in localized non-small cell lung cancer. Sequencing was performed with immunoSEQ multiplex PCR; in TCRdb, only in-frame clones are kept and a portion is missing. The table lists about 61,000 clones, 70% to 90% of them singletons, with 20% to 25% in the top ten. Sequenced material: peripheral blood, taken before any cancer treatment. The receptors shown here come from a man between 40 and 70 years old with stage I squamous cell lung carcinoma. Each CDR3 is given with its conserved first and last residue. A D gene is named only where the DNA matches it firmly. Some rows have no size entry. The others give once, few or many, or a class for an expanded clone.

size: NA; J: TRBJ2-3; V: TRBV7-2; D: NA; DNA: TGTGCCAGCAGCTTATCGGGTACAGGGCCGGATACGCAGTATTTT; CDR3: CASSLSGTGPDTQYF
size: few; J: TRBJ2-7; V: TRBV10-1; D: NA; DNA: TGCGCCAGCAGTGGCCCAGCAGGCTCCTACGAGCAGTACTTC; CDR3: CASSGPAGSYEQYF
size: NA; J: TRBJ1-1; V: TRBV28; D: TRBD1; DNA: TGTGCCAGCAGACATCCGGGACAGGGGATGAACACTGAAGCTTTCTTT; CDR3: CASRHPGQGMNTEAFF
size: NA; J: TRBJ2-1; V: TRBV7-6; D: TRBD2; DNA: TGTGCCAGCAGCTTTGAACTAGCGGAGGTTTACAATGAGCAGTTCTTC; CDR3: CASSFELAEVYNEQFF
size: NA; J: TRBJ2-3; V: TRBV6-4; D: TRBD2; DNA: TGTGCCAGCAGTGACTCTTCCAGCGGGGTCACAGATACGCAGTATTTT; CDR3: CASSDSSSGVTDTQYF
size: NA; J: TRBJ2-7; V: TRBV19; D: NA; DNA: TGTGCCAGTAGTATAGCGGCCGGGATATCCTACGAGCAGTACTTC; CDR3: CASSIAAGISYEQYF
size: NA; J: TRBJ2-3; V: TRBV15; D: NA; DNA: TGTGCCACCAGCAGAGATGGTGTCAGGCTGGATCATACGCAGTATTTT; CDR3: CATSRDGVRLDHTQYF
size: once; J: TRBJ2-3; V: TRBV7-3; D: NA; DNA: TGTGCCAGCAGCTCAAAGTTGGGTACGCAGTATTTT; CDR3: CASSSKLGTQYF
size: NA; J: TRBJ2-5; V: TRBV11-2; D: NA; DNA: TGTGCCAGCAGCTTAGACTCGTGGGGGGAGACCCAGTACTTC; CDR3: CASSLDSWGETQYF
size: NA; J: TRBJ2-7; V: TRBV7-8; D: NA; DNA: TGTGCCAGCAGCTTGGCCACCGGGACAAACTACGAGCAGTACTTC; CDR3: CASSLATGTNYEQYF
size: NA; J: TRBJ1-4; V: TRBV27; D: NA; DNA: TGTGCCAGCAGTTTAGGTGTGGGAGGCACAGGTGAAAAACTGTTTTTT; CDR3: CASSLGVGGTGEKLFF
size: NA; J: TRBJ1-2; V: TRBV6-5; D: TRBD1; DNA: TGTGCCAGCACCCTAATGGGACAGACCCCTGGCTACACCTTC; CDR3: CASTLMGQTPGYTF
size: once; J: TRBJ2-2; V: TRBV28; D: NA; DNA: TGTGCCAGCAGTTTGATAACCGGGGAGCTGTTTTTT; CDR3: CASSLITGELFF
size: NA; J: TRBJ2-1; V: TRBV18; D: TRBD2; DNA: TGTGCCAGCTCACCTTCCCCTGGACTAGCGGGGGGACTTCAGTTCTTC; CDR3: CASSPSPGLAGGLQFF
size: NA; J: TRBJ1-1; V: TRBV14; D: TRBD1; DNA: TGTGCCAGCAGTTTGGGACAGGGTTTCACTGAAGCTTTCTTT; CDR3: CASSLGQGFTEAFF
size: NA; J: TRBJ2-1; V: TRBV11-3; D: NA; DNA: TGTGCCAGCAGCCGCGACACCAATGAAGAGCAGTTCTTC; CDR3: CASSRDTNEEQFF
size: NA; J: TRBJ1-2; V: TRBV28; D: TRBD1; DNA: TGTGCCAGCAGTTCCGAGACAGGGGGGTTTGTGGATGGCTACACCTTC; CDR3: CASSSETGGFVDGYTF
size: NA; J: TRBJ2-3; V: TRBV5-1; D: TRBD2; DNA: TGCGCCAGCAGCTTGCAGCGGGAGGAGTCAGATACGCAGTATTTT; CDR3: CASSLQREESDTQYF
size: once; J: TRBJ2-5; V: TRBV11-2; D: TRBD2; DNA: TGTGCCAGCAGCTCCCCCGTGACTAGCGGGAGGGGAGAGACCCAGTACTTC; CDR3: CASSSPVTSGRGETQYF
size: NA; J: TRBJ1-5; V: TRBV2; D: TRBD1; DNA: TGTGCCAGTTTGGGGGGACAGGGGGGTCAGCCCCAGCATTTT; CDR3: CASLGGQGGQPQHF
size: few; J: TRBJ1-4; V: TRBV19; D: TRBD1; DNA: TGTGCCAGTAGTAACCCGGGACAGACAGGAAAACTGTTTTTT; CDR3: CASSNPGQTGKLFF
size: once; J: TRBJ2-1; V: TRBV7-8; D: TRBD2; DNA: TGTGCCAGCTCATTTGGGACTAGCGGGTACAATGAGCAGTTCTTC; CDR3: CASSFGTSGYNEQFF
size: NA; J: TRBJ2-7; V: TRBV6-4; D: TRBD2; DNA: TGTGCCAGCAGGGACCCGGGACTAGCGGGAGGGTACTACGAGCAGTACTTC; CDR3: CASRDPGLAGGYYEQYF
size: NA; J: TRBJ1-5; V: TRBV18; D: NA; DNA: TGTGCCAGCTCCCCAAGTGGGGGGGCGAATCAGCCCCAGCATTTT; CDR3: CASSPSGGANQPQHF
size: once; J: TRBJ1-2; V: TRBV7-9; D: NA; DNA: TGTGCCAGCAGCTCGACACTTGATCACTCTAACTATGGCTACACCTTC; CDR3: CASSSTLDHSNYGYTF
size: NA; J: TRBJ2-3; V: TRBV9; D: TRBD2; DNA: TGTGCCAGCAGCGGAGGAGGACTAGCGGGAGGAAATACGCAGTATTTT; CDR3: CASSGGGLAGGNTQYF
size: NA; J: TRBJ1-1; V: TRBV27; D: NA; DNA: TGTGCCAGCAGCCGGGGGGACATGAACACTGAAGCTTTCTTT; CDR3: CASSRGDMNTEAFF
size: NA; J: TRBJ2-1; V: TRBV7-2; D: TRBD1; DNA: TGTGCCAGCAGCTGGGACAGGGAGGATGAGCAGTTCTTC; CDR3: CASSWDREDEQFF
size: NA; J: TRBJ2-5; V: TRBV7-9; D: TRBD1; DNA: TGTGCCAGCAGCTTGGGACAGGGGATATCAGAGACCCAGTACTTC; CDR3: CASSLGQGISETQYF
size: NA; J: TRBJ1-4; V: TRBV27; D: NA; DNA: TGTGCCAGCAGTTTATTCTGGAATGAAAAACTGTTTTTT; CDR3: CASSLFWNEKLFF
size: NA; J: TRBJ2-1; V: TRBV25-1; D: TRBD2; DNA: TGTGCCAGCAGTCCCCCCGTAGGGCGGGAGCCCGATGAGCAGTTCTTC; CDR3: CASSPPVGREPDEQFF
size: NA; J: TRBJ2-1; V: TRBV5-1; D: TRBD1; DNA: TGCGCCAGCAGCTTATCCTCACAGGGGAATGAGCAGTTCTTC; CDR3: CASSLSSQGNEQFF
size: NA; J: TRBJ2-2; V: TRBV6-6; D: NA; DNA: TGTGCCAGCAGTACAGGGGGGGCCGGGGAGCTGTTTTTT; CDR3: CASSTGGAGELFF
size: NA; J: TRBJ1-3; V: TRBV7-9; D: NA; DNA: TGTGCCAGCAGCTTTTCCGGAAACACCATATATTTT; CDR3: CASSFSGNTIYF
size: NA; J: TRBJ1-4; V: TRBV7-9; D: TRBD1; DNA: TGTGCCAGCAGCCCCGACAGGGGTTTAAATGAAAAACTGTTTTTT; CDR3: CASSPDRGLNEKLFF
size: NA; J: TRBJ1-1; V: TRBV5-1; D: NA; DNA: TGCGCCAGCAGCCAAGGGATCGGCAAGAACACTGAAGCTTTCTTT; CDR3: CASSQGIGKNTEAFF
size: NA; J: TRBJ2-3; V: TRBV6-4; D: NA; DNA: TGTGCCAGCAAAACAAGGGGGGACACAGATACGCAGTATTTT; CDR3: CASKTRGDTDTQYF
size: NA; J: TRBJ2-7; V: TRBV28; D: NA; DNA: TGTGCCAGCAGTTTTGGTAGGGAGGACGAGCAGTACTTC; CDR3: CASSFGREDEQYF
size: NA; J: TRBJ2-5; V: TRBV4-2; D: TRBD2; DNA: TGTGCCAGCAGCCAAGGGAGCGGGAGTGAGACCCAGTACTTC; CDR3: CASSQGSGSETQYF
size: NA; J: TRBJ1-5; V: TRBV7-9; D: NA; DNA: TGTGCCAGCAGCTTTTCGGGATATAGCAATCAGCCCCAGCATTTT; CDR3: CASSFSGYSNQPQHF
size: NA; J: TRBJ2-1; V: TRBV15; D: NA; DNA: TGTGCCACCAGCAGAGTCCCGATTGTGGGTTACAATGAGCAGTTCTTC; CDR3: CATSRVPIVGYNEQFF
size: NA; J: TRBJ2-1; V: TRBV10-2; D: NA; DNA: TGCGCCAGCAGTGAGTCCTACAGAGAGCAGTTCTTC; CDR3: CASSESYREQFF
size: NA; J: TRBJ1-4; V: TRBV18; D: TRBD1; DNA: TGTGCCAGCTCACCTCCGACAGGGCACAAACTGTTTTTT; CDR3: CASSPPTGHKLFF
size: NA; J: TRBJ2-7; V: TRBV9; D: TRBD1; DNA: TGTGCCAGCAGCGTAGCGGAGACAGGGGCCTACGAGCAGTACTTC; CDR3: CASSVAETGAYEQYF
size: NA; J: TRBJ2-1; V: TRBV7-2; D: NA; DNA: TGTGCCAGCAGCTTAAGGACACTTCGATACCTCCAGTTCTTC; CDR3: CASSLRTLRYLQFF
size: NA; J: TRBJ1-5; V: TRBV2; D: NA; DNA: TGTGCCAGCAGTGAGGAGAGGGCAAGCGGTAAGCCCCAGCATTTT; CDR3: CASSEERASGKPQHF
size: NA; J: TRBJ2-3; V: TRBV9; D: NA; DNA: TGTGCCAGCAGCCCAAACACAGATACGCAGTATTTT; CDR3: CASSPNTDTQYF
size: NA; J: TRBJ2-3; V: TRBV7-9; D: NA; DNA: TGTGCCAGCAGCTTAGGGACCCCAGAGGATACGCAGTATTTT; CDR3: CASSLGTPEDTQYF
size: NA; J: TRBJ2-1; V: TRBV6-6; D: NA; DNA: TGTGCCAGCAGTTCCCGGGGGCGAGAGCAGTTCTTC; CDR3: CASSSRGREQFF
size: NA; J: TRBJ2-7; V: TRBV5-1; D: TRBD2; DNA: TGCGCCAGCAGACCAAGGGGCCTAGCGGGAGAAATGGAGCAGTACTTC; CDR3: CASRPRGLAGEMEQYF
size: NA; J: TRBJ1-5; V: TRBV4-1; D: TRBD1; DNA: TGCGCCAGCAGCCATCCGACAGGGCCTCGACCCAATCAGCCCCAGCATTTT; CDR3: CASSHPTGPRPNQPQHF
size: NA; J: TRBJ1-5; V: TRBV6-5; D: NA; DNA: TGTGCCAGCAGACCACAGGGACCAAGCAATCAGCCCCAGCATTTT; CDR3: CASRPQGPSNQPQHF
size: NA; J: TRBJ1-6; V: TRBV30; D: TRBD1; DNA: TGTGCCTGGAGTTGGACAGGGAATAATTCACCCCTCCACTTT; CDR3: CAWSWTGNNSPLHF
size: few; J: TRBJ2-7; V: TRBV27; D: NA; DNA: TGTGCCAGCAGTACCCCGAGAAACGAGCAGTACTTC; CDR3: CASSTPRNEQYF
size: NA; J: TRBJ2-1; V: TRBV12-2; D: NA; DNA: TGTGCAAGTCGCTCAGGGGTCCTGGTCTACAATGAGCAGTTCTTC; CDR3: CASRSGVLVYNEQFF
size: once; J: TRBJ1-4; V: TRBV4-2; D: NA; DNA: TGTGCCAGCAGCCAAGACAGGGGCGCAACGGAGGAAAAACTGTTTTTT; CDR3: CASSQDRGATEEKLFF
size: NA; J: TRBJ2-3; V: TRBV12-5; D: NA; DNA: TGTGCTAGGGGGACCGACACAGATACGCAGTATTTT; CDR3: CARGTDTDTQYF
size: NA; J: TRBJ2-3; V: TRBV11-3; D: NA; DNA: TGTGCCAGCAGTGGAAGGGGAGATACGCAGTATTTT; CDR3: CASSGRGDTQYF